This is a list of T cell receptor beta chains from one sample in a study of blood T cell repertoires in COVID-19. The repertoire was sequenced with immunoSEQ multiplex PCR; TCRdb's copy has only in-frame clones and lacks some. This sample carries approximately 400,000 clones, around 87% of them seen once, and the ten largest clones take 1.3%. What was sequenced was PBMCs or T cells enriched from blood (not recorded which). These receptors originate from a young man who had recovered from COVID-19. The conserved cysteine and the conserved F or W are not part of the CDR3 here. The order of the fields is V gene, J gene, CDR3 protein.

TRBV7-9	TRBJ2-3	ASSLTGQLLDTQY
TRBV20-1	TRBJ2-1	SSSIYNEQF
TRBV30	TRBJ2-3	AWSVGTVGDTQY
TRBV18	TRBJ2-5	ASSPPTRAETQY
TRBV5-6	TRBJ1-3	ASNLGQLSGNTIY
TRBV29-1	TRBJ2-7	SVESPGQGPYEQY
TRBV12-5	TRBJ2-6	ASALSGANVLT
TRBV7-8	TRBJ1-5	ASTRTGENQPQH
TRBV7-9	TRBJ2-3	ASSLPTGGASTDTQY
TRBV12-3/TRBV12-4	TRBJ1-5	ASSFIFQPQH
TRBV5-4	TRBJ2-5	ASSSYRGLETQY
TRBV18	TRBJ1-2	ASSLGQSNYGYT
TRBV7-8	TRBJ2-5	ASSDSGGGGETQY
TRBV15	TRBJ2-7	ATSRGEASYEQY
TRBV19	TRBJ2-5	ASSIDRTGSETQY
TRBV27	TRBJ2-5	ASSWGSPGAQY
TRBV6-6	TRBJ2-7	ASSPLDRPSYEQY
TRBV19	TRBJ1-5	ASRPQGAQSNQPQH
TRBV15	TRBJ2-7	ATSRGATGSYEQY
TRBV6-6	TRBJ1-5	ASSTGTASFGQPQH
TRBV6-5	TRBJ1-5	AGGQGMIQPQH
TRBV2	TRBJ1-2	ASRATGGSYGYT
TRBV9	TRBJ2-3	ASSSGLVSTDTQY
TRBV27	TRBJ2-5	ASSLGQGETQY
TRBV18	TRBJ1-4	ASSQPTDEKLF
TRBV12-3/TRBV12-4	TRBJ1-2	ASRYDTYGYT
TRBV12-5	TRBJ2-3	ASGLTMGGADTQY
TRBV7-2	TRBJ1-3	ASSLSGQGVSGNTIY
TRBV27	TRBJ2-1	ASSSSRETPSYNEQF
TRBV7-9	TRBJ1-1	ASSPRGRENTEAF
TRBV9	TRBJ1-1	ASSVGGRTEAF